This T cell receptor (beta chain) was obtained from a study of T-cell memory formation after mild COVID-19. This clonotype was observed a handful of times. Its antigen is currently unknown. Study-wide results and caveats: Several responding clones turned up in pre-infection memory, indicating that cross-reactive memory may have taken part. Nothing confirmed that second-wave clones peaking on day 37 were specific for SARS-CoV-2.

V lost 1 base and J lost 5; bases outside the gene matches: 9. The CDR3 is 17 amino acids. Germline CDR1 LGHDT, CDR2 YNNKEL (reference sequence). Each CDR3 protein is one row after TCRdb ran MiXCR on the 5' RACE reads. The table lists 400,000 to 450,000 distinct CDR3 sequences, about a sixth of them singletons. The specimen sequenced was PBMCs or a T cell subset sorted from them (not recorded which). This chain joins TRBV3-1 and TRBJ2-5; TRBD2 agrees at 11 bases. The receptor was isolated from a young man who had mild COVID-19 (a few samples of this study predate the infection). Cell type and time point are not known. The CDR3 is CASSQVGIAGGPETQYF. The DNA for the CDR3 is TGTGCCAGCAGCCAAGTTGGGATAGCGGGGGGGCCGGAGACCCAGTACTTC.